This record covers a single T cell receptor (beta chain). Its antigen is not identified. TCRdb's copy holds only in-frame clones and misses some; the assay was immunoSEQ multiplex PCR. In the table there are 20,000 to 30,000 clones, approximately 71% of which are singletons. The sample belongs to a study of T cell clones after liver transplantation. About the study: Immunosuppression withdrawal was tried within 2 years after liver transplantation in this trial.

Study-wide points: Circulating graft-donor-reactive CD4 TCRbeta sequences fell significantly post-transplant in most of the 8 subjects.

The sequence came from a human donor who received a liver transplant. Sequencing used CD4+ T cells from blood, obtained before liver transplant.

The CDR3 coding sequence is TGTGCCAGCCTAATACTAGTTGAGCAGTTCTTC. Encoded protein: CASLILVEQFF. The chain carries TRBV2 and TRBJ2-1, with D possibly matching TRBD2 (5 bases). This CDR3 is built from 11 residues. The V end was cut by 8 bases, the J end by 9 bases, with 11 bases between. CDR1 and CDR2 from the germline V gene are SNHLY and FYNNEI.